The T cell receptor (beta chain) described here comes from a study of shared clonotypes between healthy human individuals. Background on the study: Aged 18 to 49, the donors were a couple of women and three men. Each donor's CD4 naive and CD4 memory cells filled three plates apiece, CD8 naive two, and CD8 memory one. Study results and caveats: Shared clonotypes: about 5% naive CD4, roughly 4% naive CD8, around 2.4% memory CD4, approximately 0.37% memory CD8. Larger estimated richness was generally recorded for naive subsets relative to memory subsets.

Measured with immunoSEQ multiplex PCR; TCRdb has only the in-frame clones, and not every one. The sample contains 2,500,000 or so clones, around 90% of which appear only once. Of note for this clone: The antigen is unknown.

Germline CDR1 reads SEHNR; CDR2 reads FQNEAQ (reference sequence). With 5 bases clipped from V and 4 bases from J, the junction kept 15 bases outside the gene matches. The CDR3 is 17 residues long. This TCR came from a man aged 18 to 30 in good health. Sequencing was performed on naive CD4+ T cells sorted from blood. Subset reported: CD45RA+ positively selected. The chain combines TRBV7-9 with TRBJ2-3, with 7 bases identical to TRBD2. The CDR3 nucleotides are TGTGCCAGCAGCCCGACCCTGGGGGGGAAGCACTCAGATACGCAGTATTTT. Translating it yields CASSPTLGGKHSDTQYF.